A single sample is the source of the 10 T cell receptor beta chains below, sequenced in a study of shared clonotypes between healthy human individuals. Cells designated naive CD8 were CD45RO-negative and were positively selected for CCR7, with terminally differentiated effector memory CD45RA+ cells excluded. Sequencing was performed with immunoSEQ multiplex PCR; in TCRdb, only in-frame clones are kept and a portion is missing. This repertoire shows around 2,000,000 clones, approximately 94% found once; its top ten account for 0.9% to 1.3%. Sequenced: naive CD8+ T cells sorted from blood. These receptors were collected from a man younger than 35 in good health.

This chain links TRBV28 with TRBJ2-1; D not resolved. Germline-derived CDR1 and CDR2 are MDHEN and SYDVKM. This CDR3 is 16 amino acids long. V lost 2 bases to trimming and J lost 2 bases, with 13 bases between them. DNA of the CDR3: TGTGCCAGCAGTTTAGTCGGTACACCAACCTACAATGAGCAGTTCTTC. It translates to CASSLVGTPTYNEQFF. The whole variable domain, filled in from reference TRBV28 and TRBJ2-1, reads DVKVTQSSRYLVKRTGEKVFLECVQDMDHENMFWYRQDPGLGLRLIYFSYDVKMKEKGDIPEGYSVSREKKERFSLILESASTNQTSMYLCASSLVGTPTYNEQFFGPGTRLTVL.

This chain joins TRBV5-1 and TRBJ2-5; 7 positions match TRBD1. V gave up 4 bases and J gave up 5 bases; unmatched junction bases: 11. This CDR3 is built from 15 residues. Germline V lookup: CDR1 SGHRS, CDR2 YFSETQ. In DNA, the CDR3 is TGCGCCAGCAGCGGTAACAGGGGCTTAGGGGAGACCCAGTACTTC. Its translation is CASSGNRGLGETQYF.

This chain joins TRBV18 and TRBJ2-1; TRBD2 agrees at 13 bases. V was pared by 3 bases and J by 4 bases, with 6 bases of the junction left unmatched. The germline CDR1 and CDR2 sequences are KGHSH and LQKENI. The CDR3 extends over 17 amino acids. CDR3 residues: CASSPRTSGSSYNEQFF. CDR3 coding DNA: TGTGCCAGCTCACCTAGGACTAGCGGGAGCTCATACAATGAGCAGTTCTTC.

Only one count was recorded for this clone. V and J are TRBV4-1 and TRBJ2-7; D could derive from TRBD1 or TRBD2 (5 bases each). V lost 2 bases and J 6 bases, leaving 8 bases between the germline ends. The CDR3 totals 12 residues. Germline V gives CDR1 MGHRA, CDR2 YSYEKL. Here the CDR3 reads CASSQRGVEQYF. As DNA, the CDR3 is TGCGCCAGCAGCCAACGAGGGGTCGAGCAGTACTTC.

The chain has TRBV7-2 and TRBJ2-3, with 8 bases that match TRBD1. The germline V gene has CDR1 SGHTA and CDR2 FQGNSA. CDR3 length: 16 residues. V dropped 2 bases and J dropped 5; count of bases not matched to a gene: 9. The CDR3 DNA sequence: TGTGCCAGCAGCTTATATTTGGACAGGGAAATAGATACGCAGTATTTT. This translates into CASSLYLDREIDTQYF.

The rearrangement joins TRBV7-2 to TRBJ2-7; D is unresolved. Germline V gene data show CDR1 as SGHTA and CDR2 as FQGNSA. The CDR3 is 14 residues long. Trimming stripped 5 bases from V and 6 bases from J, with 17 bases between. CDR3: CASSRSFPSGEQYF. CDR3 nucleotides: TGTGCCAGCAGCCGATCCTTCCCCTCTGGCGAGCAGTACTTC.

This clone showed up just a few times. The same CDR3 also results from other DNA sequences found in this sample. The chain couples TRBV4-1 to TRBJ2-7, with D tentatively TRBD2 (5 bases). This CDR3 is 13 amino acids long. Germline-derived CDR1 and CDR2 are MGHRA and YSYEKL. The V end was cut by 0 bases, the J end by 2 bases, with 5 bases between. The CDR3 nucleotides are TGCGCCAGCAGCCAAGAGACTACCTACGAGCAGTACTTC. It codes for CASSQETTYEQYF.

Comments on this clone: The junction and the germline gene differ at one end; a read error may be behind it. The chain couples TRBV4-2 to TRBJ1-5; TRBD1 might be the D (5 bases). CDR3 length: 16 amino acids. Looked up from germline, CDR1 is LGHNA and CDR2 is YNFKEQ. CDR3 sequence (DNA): TGTGCCAGCAGTCAAGAGTACCAGGGAGGCAATCAGCCCCAGCATTTT. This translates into CASSQEYQGGNQPQHF.

CDR3 sequence (DNA): TGTGCCAGCAGCCCAGGGGCGGGCTATGGCTACACCTTC. As protein: CASSPGAGYGYTF. The genes are TRBV5-6 and TRBJ1-2, with D possibly being TRBD1 (6 bases). This CDR3 has 13 residues. The V gene lost 4 bases and the J gene lost 4 bases, with 11 bases spanning the gap. Looked up from germline, CDR1 is SGHDT and CDR2 is YYEEEE.

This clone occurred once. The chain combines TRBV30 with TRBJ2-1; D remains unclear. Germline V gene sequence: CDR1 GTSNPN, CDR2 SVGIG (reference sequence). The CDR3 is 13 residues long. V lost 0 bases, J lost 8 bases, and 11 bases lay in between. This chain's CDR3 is CAWSVWDGDEQFF. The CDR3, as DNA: TGTGCCTGGAGTGTATGGGATGGCGATGAGCAGTTCTTC.